This entry describes one TCR beta chain. What it binds is unknown. The CDR3 runs to 15 residues. The ends were cut back, 6 bases at V and 2 bases at J, with 13 bases in the middle. Germline V lookup: CDR1 KGHDR, CDR2 SFDVKD. The sample comes from a study of T-cell memory formation after mild COVID-19. A single record per CDR3 protein comes from TCRdb applying MiXCR to the 5' RACE reads. The table includes hundreds of thousands of distinct CDR3 sequences, 20% detected once. Study-wide findings and caveats: There was no confirmation that second-wave clones peaking on day 37 were SARS-CoV-2 specific.

The chain links TRBV24-1 to TRBJ2-1; either TRBD1 or TRBD2 may fit D (6 bases each). Sequencing input: PBMCs or a T cell subset sorted from them (not recorded which). The TCR originated in an adult woman who had mild COVID-19 (a few samples of this study predate the infection). Cell type and time point are not known. The DNA of the CDR3 is TGTGCCACCAGTTCGGGGGCTGTGACCTACAATGAGCAGTTCTTC. Protein sequence: CATSSGAVTYNEQFF.